This TCR beta chain was captured by sequencing in a study of control samples from healthy donors and cancer patients. This clone was seen once. J was trimmed by 4 bases and V by 2 bases; bases with no gene match: 4. Germline lookup yields CDR1 SQVTM and CDR2 ANQGSEA. The CDR3 is made up of 15 amino acids. Some clones are missing from TCRdb's copy, which holds only in-frame ones; the method was immunoSEQ multiplex PCR. Of roughly 220,000 clones in the sample, around 94% were seen once. Material: blood. This rearrangement joins TRBV29-1 to TRBJ2-3, with 12 bases matching TRBD2. The source of this sequence is a man aged 50-60 years in good health. CDR3 bases: TGCAGCGTTGAAAGACTAGCGGGGGCGGCAGATACGCAGTATTTT. Amino acid sequence: CSVERLAGAADTQYF.